These 9 T cell receptor beta chains originate from one sample sequenced in a study of Graves' ophthalmopathy and Graves' hyperthyroidism. Beta-chain TCR CDR3 regions were amplified from RNA transcripts. A first-round RT-PCR used HTBI primers, followed by a second-round multiplex PCR. MiXCR, run by TCRdb on the multiplex PCR reads, gives a single entry per CDR3 protein. The sample carries about 340,000 distinct CDR3 sequences, 15% to 20% recorded once. Sample: peripheral blood. Every receptor here comes from an adult man with Graves' ophthalmopathy.

This clonotype was counted ten times or more. This chain links TRBV7-2 with TRBJ1-5; perhaps TRBD1 as D (5 bases). V gave up 1 base and J gave up 6 bases, with 10 bases separating them. The germline CDR1 and CDR2 sequences are SGHTA and FQGNSA. This CDR3 contains 14 residues. The CDR3 DNA reads TGTGCCAGCAGCTTAGTTGGGGCCGGTCAGCCCCAGCATTTT. Its protein is CASSLVGAGQPQHF.

Ten or more counts support this clonotype. The chain joins TRBV19 to TRBJ1-1; 7 bases align to TRBD1. V lost 5 bases to trimming and J lost 6 bases; unmatched junction nucleotides: 12. There are 15 residues in the CDR3. CDR1 and CDR2 (germline): LNHDA, SQIVND (reference sequence). CDR3 protein: CASSHRQGVGAEAFF. The CDR3 region has the DNA TGTGCCAGTAGTCATCGACAGGGTGTGGGGGCTGAAGCTTTCTTT.

This clonotype has at least ten counts. This rearrangement joins TRBV11-2 to TRBJ2-2; D is uncertain. Deletions cut 2 bases from V and 6 bases from J, with 4 bases between. This CDR3 is 12 amino acids long. CDR1 is SGHAT, CDR2 FQNNGV, per germline. CDR3 in DNA: TGTGCCAGCAGCTTATTCGCCGGGGAGCTGTTTTTT. Amino acids: CASSLFAGELFF.

The sample holds many counts of this clonotype. This rearrangement joins TRBV19 to TRBJ2-4; D is unclear. The CDR3 has 15 amino acids. Germline CDR1 and CDR2: LNHDA and SQIVND (reference sequence). The germline V and J ends were trimmed by 5 bases and 3 bases, with 14 bases remaining between them. CDR3: CASSLVVVGKNIQYF. The DNA for the CDR3 is TGTGCCAGTAGTCTCGTGGTCGTCGGCAAAAACATTCAGTACTTC.

There are many counts of this clonotype. CDR3 sequence: CASSHGQFQETQYF. CDR3 in DNA: TGTGCCAGCAGCCACGGACAGTTCCAAGAGACCCAGTACTTC. The chain joins TRBV7-9 to TRBJ2-5; TRBD1 might be the D (6 bases). The CDR3 contains 14 residues. Between the trimmed V and J ends, which lost 5 bases and 1 base, there was a span of 11 bases. The germline CDR1 and CDR2 sequences are SEHNR and FQNEAQ (reference sequence).

This clonotype was recorded a few times. With a much larger clone just one base away, this may be a read error. Given the absence of the conserved phenylalanine or tryptophan at the CDR3 end, a read error is likely. The CDR3 loop is CASSQAPGLAGGPEQYS. The CDR3 DNA follows: TGTGCCAGCAGCCAAGCTCCGGGACTAGCGGGGGGGCCCGAGCAGTACTCC. This chain connects TRBV4-2 to TRBJ2-7; TRBD2 agrees at 16 bases. Per the germline V gene, CDR1 is LGHNA and CDR2 is YNFKEQ. V lost 1 base and J lost 6; bases outside the gene matches: 6. This CDR3 contains 17 residues.

This clonotype showed up many times. A much larger clone is a single base away; this may be a read error. The chain recombines TRBV14 with TRBJ1-5, with no clear D. The CDR3 has 13 residues. Germline V lookup: CDR1 SGHDN, CDR2 FVKESK. Trimming left V 3 bases short and J 0 bases short, with 3 bases between. The CDR3 nucleotides read TGTGCCAGCAGCCATAATAGCAATCAGCCCCAGCATTTT. Translating gives CASSHNSNQPQHF.

In the case of this clonotype: It may be a read error: a sequence one base away is much more abundant. This sequence joins TRBV12-3 or TRBV12-4 and TRBJ2-5; D may be TRBD2 (5 bases). The CDR3 has 11 residues. V lost 7 bases and J lost 5, with 8 bases in between. CDR3: CASKTGETQYF. The CDR3 nucleotides read TGTGCCAGCAAGACGGGGGAGACCCAGTACTTC.

This clonotype has at least ten counts. The chain recombines TRBV7-2 with TRBJ2-7, with D unresolved. This CDR3 comprises 13 residues. Looked up from germline, CDR1 is SGHTA and CDR2 is FQGNSA. Trimming cost V 3 bases and J 3 bases, with 9 bases left between them. The CDR3 DNA sequence: TGTGCCAGCAGCTTGAAGGCTAACTACGAGCAGTACTTC. It yields the protein CASSLKANYEQYF.